The following is a T cell receptor (beta chain) sequence with its context. What it recognizes is unknown. Original processing notes: ImmunoSEQ output held junction-only sequences without quality scores, so filtering differed. Profiling relied on immunoSEQ multiplex PCR, and the TCRdb table lists in-frame clones only, not all of them. D and trimming come from the DNA, and the V and J calls and clone size come from that table. The table lists roughly 1.5 million clones, 95% to 99% of them singletons. The CD4+ fraction was divided into a CD45RA+ naive subset and a CD45RA-negative memory subset. These data belong to a study of shared clonotypes between healthy human individuals. Findings of the study overall: With a few donors compared, roughly 5% of naive CD4 clonotypes were shared. Blood alone was sampled, and tissue repertoires likely differ.

Germline CDR1 is LGHNA and CDR2 is YSLEER. Trimming pared 0 bases from V and 2 bases from J, leaving 9 bases between. The length of the CDR3 is 15 residues. The sequenced sample was naive CD4+ T cells sorted from blood. Subset in this sample: CD45RA+ positively selected. The sequence came from a man aged 30 to 39 in good health. The rearrangement uses TRBV4-3 and TRBJ2-3, with D uncertain. As DNA, the CDR3 is TGCGCCAGCAGCCAAGACTCAATTTCCACAGATACGCAGTATTTT. It translates to CASSQDSISTDTQYF.